These T cell receptor beta chains were read from a single sample in a study of T cell responses to AZD1222 COVID-19 vaccine. Using immunoSEQ multiplex PCR, the repertoire was profiled, and TCRdb retains in-frame clones only, with some absent. This sample has approximately 150,000 clones, with 91% found just once. Specimen: peripheral blood, collected 28 days after the second dose of the MenACWY control vaccine. Receptor source: an adult who received the MenACWY meningococcal vaccine as a control. Each CDR3 is given with its conserved first and last residue. A D gene is named only where the DNA matches it firmly. A clone size is listed for some rows: how often the clone was seen (once, few, many), or a class if it is expanded.

clone_size: .; d_call: .; v_call: TRBV7-2; j_call: TRBJ2-2; cdr3_aa: CASSRVNPTNGELFF; cdr3_nt: TGTGCCAGCAGCCGTGTTAACCCAACCAACGGGGAGCTGTTTTTT
clone_size: once; d_call: TRBD2; v_call: TRBV7-2; j_call: TRBJ2-7; cdr3_aa: CASSSRGGGLSYEQYF; cdr3_nt: TGTGCCAGCAGCTCGAGGGGCGGGGGGCTCTCCTACGAGCAGTACTTC
clone_size: .; d_call: .; v_call: TRBV6-5; j_call: TRBJ2-1; cdr3_aa: CASSPAGQQYNEQFF; cdr3_nt: TGTGCCAGCAGTCCAGCGGGACAACAATACAATGAGCAGTTCTTC
clone_size: .; d_call: .; v_call: TRBV18; j_call: TRBJ1-5; cdr3_aa: CASSPSSGLQPQHF; cdr3_nt: TGTGCCAGCTCACCCTCTTCGGGGCTGCAGCCCCAGCATTTT
clone_size: .; d_call: .; v_call: TRBV23-1; j_call: TRBJ2-2; cdr3_aa: CAREDFVTGELFF; cdr3_nt: TGCGCCAGAGAGGACTTTGTCACCGGGGAGCTGTTTTTT
clone_size: .; d_call: .; v_call: TRBV14; j_call: TRBJ1-4; cdr3_aa: CASSQGFGTGEKLFF; cdr3_nt: TGTGCCAGCAGCCAAGGGTTTGGTACCGGGGAAAAACTGTTTTTT
clone_size: few; d_call: .; v_call: TRBV7-9; j_call: TRBJ1-6; cdr3_aa: CASSLDPGRPLHF; cdr3_nt: TGTGCCAGCAGCCTCGACCCCGGGCGACCCCTCCACTTT
clone_size: .; d_call: .; v_call: TRBV28; j_call: TRBJ1-2; cdr3_aa: CAAISGVGYGYTF; cdr3_nt: TGTGCCGCCATATCGGGGGTCGGGTATGGCTACACCTTC
clone_size: .; d_call: TRBD1; v_call: TRBV30; j_call: TRBJ1-1; cdr3_aa: CAWSLGTDTEAFF; cdr3_nt: TGTGCCTGGAGTCTAGGGACAGACACTGAAGCTTTCTTT
clone_size: .; d_call: TRBD1; v_call: TRBV11-2; j_call: TRBJ2-3; cdr3_aa: CASSPRGTGTDTQYF; cdr3_nt: TGTGCCAGCAGCCCCCGCGGGACAGGTACAGATACGCAGTATTTT
clone_size: .; d_call: .; v_call: TRBV19; j_call: TRBJ1-5; cdr3_aa: CASRALTLGDRNQPQHF; cdr3_nt: TGTGCCAGTAGGGCCCTAACATTGGGCGACCGCAATCAGCCCCAGCATTTT
clone_size: .; d_call: TRBD2; v_call: TRBV7-3; j_call: TRBJ2-2; cdr3_aa: CASSLGLALNTGELFF; cdr3_nt: TGTGCCAGCAGCTTGGGACTAGCCTTGAACACCGGGGAGCTGTTTTTT
clone_size: .; d_call: .; v_call: TRBV28; j_call: TRBJ1-2; cdr3_aa: CASSLGTNYGYTF; cdr3_nt: TGTGCCAGCAGCTTGGGCACTAACTATGGCTACACCTTC
clone_size: .; d_call: TRBD1; v_call: TRBV6-6; j_call: TRBJ1-6; cdr3_aa: CASSTTGAYNSPLHF; cdr3_nt: TGTGCCAGCAGTACTACAGGGGCCTATAATTCACCCCTCCACTTT
clone_size: .; d_call: .; v_call: TRBV5-1; j_call: TRBJ2-3; cdr3_aa: CASSLASQGGTDTQYF; cdr3_nt: TGCGCCAGCAGCTTGGCCTCCCAGGGAGGAACAGATACGCAGTATTTT